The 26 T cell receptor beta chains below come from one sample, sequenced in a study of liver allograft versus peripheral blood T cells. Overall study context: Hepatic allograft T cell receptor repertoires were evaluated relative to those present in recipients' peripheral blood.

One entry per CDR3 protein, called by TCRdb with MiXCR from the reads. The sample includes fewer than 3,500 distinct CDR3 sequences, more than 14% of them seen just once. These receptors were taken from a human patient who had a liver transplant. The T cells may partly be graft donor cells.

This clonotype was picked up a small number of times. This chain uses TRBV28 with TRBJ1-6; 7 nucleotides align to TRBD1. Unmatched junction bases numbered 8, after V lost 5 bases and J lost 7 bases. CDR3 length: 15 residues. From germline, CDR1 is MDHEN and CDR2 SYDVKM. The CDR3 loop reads CASSTRTGMNSPLHF. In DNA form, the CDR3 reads TGTGCCAGCAGTACCCGGACAGGAATGAATTCACCCCTCCACTTT.

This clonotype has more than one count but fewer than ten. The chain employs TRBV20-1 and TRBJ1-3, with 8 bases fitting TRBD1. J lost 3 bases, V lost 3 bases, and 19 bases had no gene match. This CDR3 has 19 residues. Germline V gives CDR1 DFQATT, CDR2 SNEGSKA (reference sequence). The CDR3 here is CSARAVIGTGIARGNTIYF. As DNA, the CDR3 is TGCAGTGCTAGGGCGGTAATCGGGACAGGCATTGCTCGTGGAAACACCATATATTTT.

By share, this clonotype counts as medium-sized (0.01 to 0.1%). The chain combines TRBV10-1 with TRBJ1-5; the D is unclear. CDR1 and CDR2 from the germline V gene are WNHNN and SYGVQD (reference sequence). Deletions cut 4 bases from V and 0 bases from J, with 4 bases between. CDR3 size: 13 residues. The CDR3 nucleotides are TGCGCCAGCAGTGTACATAGCAATCAGCCCCAGCATTTT. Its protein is CASSVHSNQPQHF.

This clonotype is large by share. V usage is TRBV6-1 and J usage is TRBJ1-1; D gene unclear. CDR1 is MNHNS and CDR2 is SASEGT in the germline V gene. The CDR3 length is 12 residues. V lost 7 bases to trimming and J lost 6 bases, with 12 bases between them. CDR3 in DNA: TGTGCCAGCATGGAAAGGGAGGCTGAAGCTTTCTTT. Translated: CASMEREAEAFF.

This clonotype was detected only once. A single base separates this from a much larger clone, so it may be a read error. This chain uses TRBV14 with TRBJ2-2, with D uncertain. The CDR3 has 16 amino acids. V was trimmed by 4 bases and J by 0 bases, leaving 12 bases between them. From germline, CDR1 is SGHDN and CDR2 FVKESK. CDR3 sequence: CASSRQALANTGELFF. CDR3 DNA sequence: TGTGCCAGCAGCCGCCAGGCGCTGGCGAACACCGGGGAGCTGTTTTTT.

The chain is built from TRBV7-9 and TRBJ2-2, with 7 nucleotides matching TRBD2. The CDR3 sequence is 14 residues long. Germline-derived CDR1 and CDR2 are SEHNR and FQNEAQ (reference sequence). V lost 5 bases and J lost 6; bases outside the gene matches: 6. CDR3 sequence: CASSPPTSPGELFF. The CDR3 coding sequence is TGTGCCAGCAGCCCGCCGACTAGCCCCGGGGAGCTGTTTTTT.

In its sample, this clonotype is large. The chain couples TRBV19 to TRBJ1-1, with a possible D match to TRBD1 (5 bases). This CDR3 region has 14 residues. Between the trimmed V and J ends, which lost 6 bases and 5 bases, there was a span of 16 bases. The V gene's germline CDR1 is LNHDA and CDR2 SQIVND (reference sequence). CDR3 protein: CASSLAGGRTEAFF. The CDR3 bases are TGTGCCAGTAGCCTAGCTGGGGGGAGGACTGAAGCTTTCTTT.

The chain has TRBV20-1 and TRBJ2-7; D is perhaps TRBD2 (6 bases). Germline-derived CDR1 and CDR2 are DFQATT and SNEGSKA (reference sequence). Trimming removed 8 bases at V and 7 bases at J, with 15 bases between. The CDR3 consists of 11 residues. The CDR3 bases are TGCAGTCAGGATCGGCGGGATGAGCAGTACTTC. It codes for CSQDRRDEQYF.

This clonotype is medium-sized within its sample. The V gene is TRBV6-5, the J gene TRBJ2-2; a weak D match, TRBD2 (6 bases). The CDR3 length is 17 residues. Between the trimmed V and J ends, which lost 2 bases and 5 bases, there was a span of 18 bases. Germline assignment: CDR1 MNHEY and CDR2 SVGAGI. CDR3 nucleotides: TGTGCCAGCAGTTACCGGGGGACCGGCGGCATGACCGGGGAGCTGTTTTTT. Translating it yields CASSYRGTGGMTGELFF.

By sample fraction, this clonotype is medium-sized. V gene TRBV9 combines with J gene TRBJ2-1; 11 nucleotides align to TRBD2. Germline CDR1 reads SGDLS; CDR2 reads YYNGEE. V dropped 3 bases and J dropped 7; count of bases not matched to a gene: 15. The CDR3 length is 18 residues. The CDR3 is CASSGGLAETVHGNEQFF. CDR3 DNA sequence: TGTGCCAGCAGCGGGGGACTAGCGGAGACGGTACACGGGAATGAGCAGTTCTTC. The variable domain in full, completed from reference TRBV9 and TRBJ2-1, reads DSGVTQTPKHLITATGQRVTLRCSPRSGDLSVYWYQQSLDQGLQFLIQYYNGEERAKGNILERFSAQQFPDLHSELNLSSLELGDSALYFCASSGGLAETVHGNEQFFGPGTRLTVL.

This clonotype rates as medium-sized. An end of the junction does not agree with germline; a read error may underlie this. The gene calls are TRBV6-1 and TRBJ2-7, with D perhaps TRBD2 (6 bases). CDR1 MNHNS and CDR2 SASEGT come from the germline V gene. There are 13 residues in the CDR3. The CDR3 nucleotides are TGTGCCAGCAGTGAAGCGCGGGGCTACGGGCAGTACTTC. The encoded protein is CASSEARGYGQYF.

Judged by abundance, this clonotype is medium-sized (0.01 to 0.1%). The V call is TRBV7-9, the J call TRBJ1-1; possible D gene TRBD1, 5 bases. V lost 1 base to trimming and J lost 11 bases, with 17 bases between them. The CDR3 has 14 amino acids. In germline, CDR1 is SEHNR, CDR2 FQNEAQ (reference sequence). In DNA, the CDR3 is TGTGCCAGCAGCTTAGGGGACGCCCGCGGGGCCGCTTTCTTT. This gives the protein CASSLGDARGAAFF.

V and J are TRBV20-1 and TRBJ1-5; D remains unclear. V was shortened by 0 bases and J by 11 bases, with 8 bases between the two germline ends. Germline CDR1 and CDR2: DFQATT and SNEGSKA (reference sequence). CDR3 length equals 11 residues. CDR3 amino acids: CSAREGRAQHF. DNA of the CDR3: TGCAGTGCTAGAGAGGGGAGAGCCCAGCATTTT.

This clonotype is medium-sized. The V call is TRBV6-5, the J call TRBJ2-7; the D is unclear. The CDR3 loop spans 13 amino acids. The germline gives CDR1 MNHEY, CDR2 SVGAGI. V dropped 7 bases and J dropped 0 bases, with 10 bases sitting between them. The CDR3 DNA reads TGTGCCAGCACTCCCGACGGCTCCTACGAGCAGTACTTC. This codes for CASTPDGSYEQYF.

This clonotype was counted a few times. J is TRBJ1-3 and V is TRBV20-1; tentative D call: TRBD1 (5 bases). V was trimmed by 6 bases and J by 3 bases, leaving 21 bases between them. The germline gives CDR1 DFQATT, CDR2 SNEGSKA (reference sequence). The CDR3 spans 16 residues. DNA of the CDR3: TGCAGTGCCCCCGGGGCATCTTTGAATCTTGGAAACACCATATATTTT. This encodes CSAPGASLNLGNTIYF.

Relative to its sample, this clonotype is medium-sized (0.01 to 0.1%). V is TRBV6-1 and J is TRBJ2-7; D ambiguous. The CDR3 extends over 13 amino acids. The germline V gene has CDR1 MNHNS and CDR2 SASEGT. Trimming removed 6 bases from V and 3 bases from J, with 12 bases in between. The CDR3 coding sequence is TGTGCCAGCAGCACGGACGGCCTCTACGAGCAGTACTTC. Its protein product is CASSTDGLYEQYF.

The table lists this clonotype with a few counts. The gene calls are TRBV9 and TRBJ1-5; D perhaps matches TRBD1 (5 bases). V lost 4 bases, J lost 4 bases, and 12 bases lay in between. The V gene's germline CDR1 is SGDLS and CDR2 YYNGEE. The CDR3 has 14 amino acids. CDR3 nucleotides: TGTGCCAGCAGCCCCGCGGGGGTTAATCAGCCCCAGCATTTT. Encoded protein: CASSPAGVNQPQHF.

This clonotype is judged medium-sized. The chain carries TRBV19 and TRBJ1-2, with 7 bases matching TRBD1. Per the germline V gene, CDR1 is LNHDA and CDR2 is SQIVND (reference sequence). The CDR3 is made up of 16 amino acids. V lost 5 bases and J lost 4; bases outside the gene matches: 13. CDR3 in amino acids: CASSRGQDDLAYGYTF. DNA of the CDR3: TGTGCCAGTAGTCGCGGACAGGACGACCTCGCCTATGGCTACACCTTC.

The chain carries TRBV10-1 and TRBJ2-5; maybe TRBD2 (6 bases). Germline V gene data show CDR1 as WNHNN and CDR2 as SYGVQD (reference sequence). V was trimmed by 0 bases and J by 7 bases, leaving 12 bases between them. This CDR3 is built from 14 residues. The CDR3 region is CASSESSSEVTQYF. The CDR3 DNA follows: TGCGCCAGCAGTGAGTCGTCTAGCGAGGTGACCCAGTACTTC.

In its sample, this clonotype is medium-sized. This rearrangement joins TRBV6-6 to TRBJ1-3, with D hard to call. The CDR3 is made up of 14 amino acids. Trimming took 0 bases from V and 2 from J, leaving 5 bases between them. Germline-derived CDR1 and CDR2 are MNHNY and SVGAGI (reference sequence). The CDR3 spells CASSYSSAGNTIYF. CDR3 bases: TGTGCCAGCAGTTACTCGTCGGCTGGAAACACCATATATTTT.

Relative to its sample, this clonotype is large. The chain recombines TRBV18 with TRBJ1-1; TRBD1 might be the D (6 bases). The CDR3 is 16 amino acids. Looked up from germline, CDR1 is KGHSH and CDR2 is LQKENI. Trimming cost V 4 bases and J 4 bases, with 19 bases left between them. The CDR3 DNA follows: TGTGCCAGCTCACGCGGACAGAACGTCGCGGGCACTGAAGCTTTCTTT. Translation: CASSRGQNVAGTEAFF. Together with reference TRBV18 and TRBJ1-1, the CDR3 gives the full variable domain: NAGVMQNPRHLVRRRGQEARLRCSPMKGHSHVYWYRQLPEEGLKFMVYLQKENIIDESGMPKERFSAEFPKEGPSILRIQQVVRGDSAAYFCASSRGQNVAGTEAFFGQGTRLTVV.

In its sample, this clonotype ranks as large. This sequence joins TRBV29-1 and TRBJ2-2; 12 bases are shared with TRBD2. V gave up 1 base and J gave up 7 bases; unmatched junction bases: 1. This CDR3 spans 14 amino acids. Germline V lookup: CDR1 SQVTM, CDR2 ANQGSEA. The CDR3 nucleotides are TGCAGCGTTGAAGGACTAGCGGGAGTCGGGGAGCTGTTTTTT. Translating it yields CSVEGLAGVGELFF.

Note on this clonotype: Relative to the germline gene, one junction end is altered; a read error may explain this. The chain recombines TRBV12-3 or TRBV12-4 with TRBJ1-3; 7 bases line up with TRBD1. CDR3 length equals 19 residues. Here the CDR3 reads CASSPPDRVSIVSGYTIYF. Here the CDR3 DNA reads TGTGCCAGCAGTCCACCCGACAGGGTATCGATTGTGTCTGGATACACCATATATTTT.

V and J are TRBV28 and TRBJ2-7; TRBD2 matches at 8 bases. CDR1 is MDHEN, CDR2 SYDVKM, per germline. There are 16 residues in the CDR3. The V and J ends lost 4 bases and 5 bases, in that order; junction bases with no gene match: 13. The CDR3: CASSSGQTSGGNEQYF. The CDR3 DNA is TGTGCCAGCAGTTCCGGTCAAACTAGCGGCGGTAACGAGCAGTACTTC.

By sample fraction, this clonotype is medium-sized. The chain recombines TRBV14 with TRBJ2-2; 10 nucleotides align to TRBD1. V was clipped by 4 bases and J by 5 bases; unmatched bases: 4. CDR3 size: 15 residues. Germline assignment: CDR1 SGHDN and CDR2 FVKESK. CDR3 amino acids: CASSLRQGATGELFF. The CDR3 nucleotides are TGTGCCAGCAGCCTGAGACAGGGGGCGACCGGGGAGCTGTTTTTT. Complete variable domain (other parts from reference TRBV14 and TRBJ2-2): EAGVTQFPSHSVIEKGQTVTLRCDPISGHDNLYWYRRVMGKEIKFLLHFVKESKQDESGMPNNRFLAERTGGTYSTLKVQPAELEDSGVYFCASSLRQGATGELFFGEGSRLTVL.

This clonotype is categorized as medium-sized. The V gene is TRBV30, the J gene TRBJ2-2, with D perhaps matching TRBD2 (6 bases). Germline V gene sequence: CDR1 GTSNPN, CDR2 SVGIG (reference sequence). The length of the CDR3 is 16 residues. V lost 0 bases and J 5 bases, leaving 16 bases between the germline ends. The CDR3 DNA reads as TGTGCCTGGAGTGTAGCCAGCGGGTATGCTACCGGGGAGCTGTTTTTT. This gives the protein CAWSVASGYATGELFF.